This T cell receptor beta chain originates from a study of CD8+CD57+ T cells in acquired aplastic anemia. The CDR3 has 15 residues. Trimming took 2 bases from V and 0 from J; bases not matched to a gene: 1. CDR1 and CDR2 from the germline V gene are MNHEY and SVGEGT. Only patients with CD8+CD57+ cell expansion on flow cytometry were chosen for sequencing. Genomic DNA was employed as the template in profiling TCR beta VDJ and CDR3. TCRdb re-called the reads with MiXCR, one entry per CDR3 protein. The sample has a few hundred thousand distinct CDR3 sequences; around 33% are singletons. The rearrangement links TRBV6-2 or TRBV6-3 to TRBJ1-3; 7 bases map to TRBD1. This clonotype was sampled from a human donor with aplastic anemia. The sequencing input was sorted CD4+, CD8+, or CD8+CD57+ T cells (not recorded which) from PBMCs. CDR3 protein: CASSYRDSSGNTIYF. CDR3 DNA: TGTGCCAGCAGTTACCGGGACAGCTCTGGAAACACCATATATTTT.